Each of the 11 T cell receptor beta chains below was sequenced from the same sample in a study of blood T cell repertoires in COVID-19. Produced via immunoSEQ multiplex PCR; TCRdb's table is partial and in-frame only. The sample gives 300,000 to 500,000 clones, approximately 91% of which show up once; around 2% is in the top ten. What was sequenced was PBMCs or T cells enriched from blood (not recorded which). The receptor source for this set is a woman in her thirties or forties with acute COVID-19.

This clone was picked up one time. V is TRBV6-5 and J is TRBJ1-1; possibly TRBD1 for D (5 bases). The CDR3 contains 13 residues. Germline CDR1 is MNHEY and CDR2 is SVGAGI. Trimming removed 7 bases from V and 0 bases from J, with 9 bases in between. CDR3: CASTLDMNTEAFF. DNA for the CDR3: TGTGCCAGCACCCTGGACATGAACACTGAAGCTTTCTTT.

The rearrangement uses TRBV4-2 and TRBJ1-6; 7 bases map to TRBD1. The CDR3 length is 13 residues. Germline values: CDR1 LGHNA, CDR2 YNFKEQ. The J segment lost 10 bases and the V segment lost 0 bases, leaving 0 bases of the junction unmatched. Here the CDR3 DNA reads TGTGCCAGCAGCCAAGACAGGGGGTCACCCCTCCACTTT. It specifies CASSQDRGSPLHF.

This clone was seen a single time. CDR3 sequence: CASSLGTTGFSYNEQFF. The CDR3 bases are TGCGCCAGCAGCTTGGGGACGACAGGGTTCTCCTACAATGAGCAGTTCTTC. The chain employs TRBV5-1 and TRBJ2-1; 7 positions match TRBD1. From germline, CDR1 is SGHRS and CDR2 YFSETQ. Unmatched junction bases numbered 6, after V lost 0 bases and J lost 0 bases. The CDR3 covers 17 residues.

The chain combines TRBV4-1 with TRBJ1-6; D is unclear. V was trimmed by 4 bases and J by 7 bases, leaving 14 bases between them. The CDR3 runs to 15 residues. The germline V gene encodes CDR1 MGHRA and CDR2 YSYEKL. As DNA, the CDR3 is TGCGCCAGCAGCCCCCTAGAGGAGTACAATTCACCCCTCCACTTT. It translates to CASSPLEEYNSPLHF.

The chain employs TRBV18 and TRBJ2-2; 8 nucleotides align to TRBD1. CDR1 is KGHSH, CDR2 LQKENI, per germline. V shed 1 base, J shed 0 bases, and the junction held 1 base outside the gene matches. The CDR3 sequence is 16 residues long. The CDR3 sequence: CASSPLQGANTGELFF. CDR3 DNA: TGTGCCAGCTCACCACTACAGGGGGCGAACACCGGGGAGCTGTTTTTT.

This clone was observed a single time. V is TRBV19 and J is TRBJ1-1; a possible D gene is TRBD1 (6 bases). Trimming stripped 6 bases from V and 4 bases from J, with 18 bases between. CDR1 is LNHDA, CDR2 SQIVND, per germline (reference sequence). The CDR3 runs 15 residues. CDR3 in DNA: TGTGCCAGTAGACCTACAGGGACGTACGGCACTGAAGCTTTCTTT. It translates to CASRPTGTYGTEAFF. The complete variable domain, with remaining parts taken from reference TRBV19 and TRBJ1-1, reads DGGITQSPKYLFRKEGQNVTLSCEQNLNHDAMYWYRQDPGQGLRLIYYSQIVNDFQKGDIAEGYSVSREKKESFPLTVTSAQKNPTAFYLCASRPTGTYGTEAFFGQGTRLTVV.

This chain uses TRBV5-4 with TRBJ2-2; D perhaps matches TRBD1 (5 bases). This CDR3 contains 18 residues. Trimming cost V 4 bases and J 5 bases, with 24 bases left between them. CDR1 and CDR2 from the germline V gene are SGHNT and YYREEE (reference sequence). The CDR3 nucleotides are TGTGCCAGCAGCGTGGACCTACCAAGGGGCCGAGGTACCGGGGAGCTGTTTTTT. The encoded protein is CASSVDLPRGRGTGELFF.

The genes are TRBV5-4 and TRBJ2-1, with 7 bases matching TRBD2. V was clipped by 4 bases and J by 6 bases; unmatched bases: 16. This CDR3 spans 17 amino acids. From germline, CDR1 is SGHNT and CDR2 YYREEE (reference sequence). The CDR3 loop reads CASSPQLGPGGFNEQFF. The CDR3 nucleotides read TGTGCCAGCAGCCCACAACTTGGTCCGGGGGGTTTCAATGAGCAGTTCTTC. The full variable domain, its missing parts supplied by reference TRBV5-4 and TRBJ2-1, is ETGVTQSPTHLIKTRGQQVTLRCSSQSGHNTVSWYQQALGQGPQFIFQYYREEENGRGNFPPRFSGLQFPNYSSELNVNALELDDSALYLCASSPQLGPGGFNEQFFGPGTRLTVL.

This sequence joins TRBV13 and TRBJ2-7; possible D gene TRBD2, 5 bases. V lost 4 bases and J 6 bases, leaving 10 bases between the germline ends. CDR1 is PRHDT and CDR2 is FYEKMQ in the germline V gene (reference sequence). This CDR3 spans 12 amino acids. The CDR3 protein is CASSSGSLEQYF. The CDR3 DNA reads TGTGCCAGCAGCTCGGGAAGCCTCGAGCAGTACTTC.

The chain employs TRBV29-1 and TRBJ2-3, with 8 positions matching TRBD2. V was clipped by 4 bases and J by 1 base; unmatched bases: 13. The CDR3 is made up of 17 amino acids. Germline V gene sequence: CDR1 SQVTM, CDR2 ANQGSEA. The CDR3 here is CSVGGKISGARTDTQYF. DNA for the CDR3: TGCAGCGTTGGGGGCAAAATTAGCGGGGCACGCACAGATACGCAGTATTTT.

The V gene is TRBV7-8, the J gene TRBJ2-2; D ambiguous. The CDR3 spans 14 residues. CDR1 and CDR2 from the germline V gene are SGHVS and FQNEAQ. The V end was cut by 1 base, the J end by 6 bases, with 9 bases between. The CDR3 DNA follows: TGTGCCAGCAGCTTAGTGGGCAGGTCCGGGGAGCTGTTTTTT. Translating gives CASSLVGRSGELFF.